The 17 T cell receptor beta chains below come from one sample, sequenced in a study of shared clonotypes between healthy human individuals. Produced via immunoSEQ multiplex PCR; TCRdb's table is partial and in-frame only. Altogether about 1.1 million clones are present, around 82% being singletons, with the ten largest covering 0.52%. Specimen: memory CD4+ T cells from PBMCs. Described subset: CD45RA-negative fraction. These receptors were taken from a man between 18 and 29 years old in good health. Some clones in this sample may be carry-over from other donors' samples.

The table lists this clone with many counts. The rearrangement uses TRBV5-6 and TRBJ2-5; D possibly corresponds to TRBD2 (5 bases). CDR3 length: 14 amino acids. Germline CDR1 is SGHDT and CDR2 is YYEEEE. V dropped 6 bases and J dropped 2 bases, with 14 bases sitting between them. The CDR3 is CASTPTGKQETQYF. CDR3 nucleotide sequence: TGTGCCAGCACCCCGACCGGGAAACAAGAGACCCAGTACTTC.

DNA of the CDR3: TGTGCCAGCAGCCGAGCGCCCCTGTCGGAAAATGAGCAGTTCTTC. Translating gives CASSRAPLSENEQFF. This rearrangement joins TRBV5-4 to TRBJ2-1; D not resolved. Germline CDR1 SGHNT, CDR2 YYREEE (reference sequence). The V end was cut by 4 bases, the J end by 7 bases, with 18 bases between. CDR3 size: 15 residues.

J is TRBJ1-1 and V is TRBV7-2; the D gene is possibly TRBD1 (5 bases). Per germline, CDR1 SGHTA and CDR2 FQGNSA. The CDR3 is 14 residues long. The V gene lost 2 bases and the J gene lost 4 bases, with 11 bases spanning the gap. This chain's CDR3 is CASSLLAGTTEAFF. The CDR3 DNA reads TGTGCCAGCAGCTTACTCGCTGGGACCACTGAAGCTTTCTTT.

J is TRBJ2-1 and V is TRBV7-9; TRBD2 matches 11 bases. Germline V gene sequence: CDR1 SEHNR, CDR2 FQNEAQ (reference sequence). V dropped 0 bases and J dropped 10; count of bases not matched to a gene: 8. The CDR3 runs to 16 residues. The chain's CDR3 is CASSLATSGRIGEQFF. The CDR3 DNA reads TGTGCCAGCAGCTTAGCCACTAGCGGGAGAATAGGGGAGCAGTTCTTC.

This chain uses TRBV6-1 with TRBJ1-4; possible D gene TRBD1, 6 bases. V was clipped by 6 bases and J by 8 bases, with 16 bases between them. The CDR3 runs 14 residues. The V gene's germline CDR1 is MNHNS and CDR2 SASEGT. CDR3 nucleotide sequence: TGTGCCAGCAGGACTGGGGGCGCCGGGGAAAAACTGTTTTTT. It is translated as CASRTGGAGEKLFF.

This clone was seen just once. CDR3 DNA sequence: TGTGCCAGCAGTGAAGGCAGGGTAGATGGCTACACCTTC. Translating it yields CASSEGRVDGYTF. This chain links TRBV6-4 with TRBJ1-2; tentative D call: TRBD1 (5 bases). The CDR3 sequence is 13 residues long. V gave up 3 bases and J gave up 6 bases, with 11 bases separating them. Per germline, CDR1 MRHNA and CDR2 SNTAGT.

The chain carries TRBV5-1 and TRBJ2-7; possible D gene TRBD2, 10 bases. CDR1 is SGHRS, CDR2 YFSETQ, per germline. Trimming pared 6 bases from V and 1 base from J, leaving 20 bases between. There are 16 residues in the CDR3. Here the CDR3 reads CASTPTSGTGSYEQYF. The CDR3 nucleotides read TGCGCCAGCACGCCAACTAGCGGGACAGGGTCCTACGAGCAGTACTTC.

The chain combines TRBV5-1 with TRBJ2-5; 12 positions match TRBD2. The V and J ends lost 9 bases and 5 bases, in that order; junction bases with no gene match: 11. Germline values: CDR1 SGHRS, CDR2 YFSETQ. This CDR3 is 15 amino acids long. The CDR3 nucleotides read TGCGCCACCCGAGCGACTAGCGGGAGTCGGGAGACCCAGTACTTC. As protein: CATRATSGSRETQYF.

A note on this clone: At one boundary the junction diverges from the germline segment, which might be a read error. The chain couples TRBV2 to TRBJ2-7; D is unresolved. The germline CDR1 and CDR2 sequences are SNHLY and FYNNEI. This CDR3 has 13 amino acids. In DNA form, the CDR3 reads TGTGCCAGCAGTGTACAGAGCCACAGTGCAATACACTTC. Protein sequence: CASSVQSHSAIHF. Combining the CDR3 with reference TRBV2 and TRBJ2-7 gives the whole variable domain EPEVTQTPSHQVTQMGQEVILRCVPISNHLYFYWYRQILGQKVEFLVSFYNNEISEKSEIFDDQFSVERPDGSNFTLKIRSTKLEDSAMYFCASSVQSHSAIHFGPGTRLTVT.

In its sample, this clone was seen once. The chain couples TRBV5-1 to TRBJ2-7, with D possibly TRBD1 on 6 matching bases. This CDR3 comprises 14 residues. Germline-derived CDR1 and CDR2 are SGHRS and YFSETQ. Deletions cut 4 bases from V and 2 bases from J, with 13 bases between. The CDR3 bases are TGCGCCAGCAGCCCTAACTCAGGGGCCTACGAGCAGTACTTC. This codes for CASSPNSGAYEQYF.

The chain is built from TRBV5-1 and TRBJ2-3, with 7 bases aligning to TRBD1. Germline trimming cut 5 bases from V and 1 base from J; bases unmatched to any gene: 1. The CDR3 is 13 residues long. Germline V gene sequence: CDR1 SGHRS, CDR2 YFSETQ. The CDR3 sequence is CASRTGGTDTQYF. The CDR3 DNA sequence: TGCGCCAGCAGAACAGGGGGCACAGATACGCAGTATTTT.

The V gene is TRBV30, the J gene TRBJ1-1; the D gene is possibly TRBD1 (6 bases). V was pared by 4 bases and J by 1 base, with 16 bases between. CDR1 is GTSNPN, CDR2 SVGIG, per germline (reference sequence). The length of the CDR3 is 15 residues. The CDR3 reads CAWKTSGVGNTEAFF. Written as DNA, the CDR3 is TGTGCCTGGAAAACCTCAGGGGTTGGGAACACTGAAGCTTTCTTT.

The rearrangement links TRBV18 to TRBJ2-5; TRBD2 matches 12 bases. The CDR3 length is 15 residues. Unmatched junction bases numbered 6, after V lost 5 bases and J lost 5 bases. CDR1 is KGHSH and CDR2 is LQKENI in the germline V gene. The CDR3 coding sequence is TGTGCCAGCTCATCTGGACTAGCGGGAATTGAGACCCAGTACTTC. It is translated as CASSSGLAGIETQYF.

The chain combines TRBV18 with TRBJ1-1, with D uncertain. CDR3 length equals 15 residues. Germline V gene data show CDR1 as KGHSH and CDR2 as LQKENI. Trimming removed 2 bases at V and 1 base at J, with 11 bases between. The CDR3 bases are TGTGCCAGCTCACCATCCCCAGCGGCGAACACTGAAGCTTTCTTT. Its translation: CASSPSPAANTEAFF.

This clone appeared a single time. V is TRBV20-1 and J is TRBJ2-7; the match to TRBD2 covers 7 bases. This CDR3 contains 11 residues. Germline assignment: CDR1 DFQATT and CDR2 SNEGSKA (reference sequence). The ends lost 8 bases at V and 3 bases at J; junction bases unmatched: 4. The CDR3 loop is CSIKRDYEQYF. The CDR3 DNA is TGCAGTATAAAGCGGGACTACGAGCAGTACTTC.

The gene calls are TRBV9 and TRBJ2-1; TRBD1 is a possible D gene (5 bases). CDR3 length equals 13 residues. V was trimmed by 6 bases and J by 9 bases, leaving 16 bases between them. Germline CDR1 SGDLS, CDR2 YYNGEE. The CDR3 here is CASTPTVQGEQFF. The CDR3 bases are TGTGCCAGCACTCCAACGGTCCAGGGTGAGCAGTTCTTC.

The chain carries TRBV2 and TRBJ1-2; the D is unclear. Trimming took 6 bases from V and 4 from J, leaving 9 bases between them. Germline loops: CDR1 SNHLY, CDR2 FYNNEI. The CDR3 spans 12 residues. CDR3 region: CASSPGFYGYTF. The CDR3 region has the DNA TGTGCCAGCAGCCCCGGGTTCTATGGCTACACCTTC.